These 7 T cell receptor beta chains share one sample of origin, sequenced in a study of blood T cell repertoires in COVID-19. Some clones are missing from TCRdb's copy, which holds only in-frame ones; the method was immunoSEQ multiplex PCR. Among around 470,000 clones, 85% to 90% were seen once, and the ten largest hold roughly 1%. Sequenced input: peripheral blood. Source of these receptors: a man aged 18 to 30 with COVID-19, enrolled during active disease.

This clone was picked up one time. The rearrangement links TRBV27 to TRBJ2-7; 8 bases are shared with TRBD1. The CDR3 covers 14 residues. Germline V gene lookup returns CDR1 MNHEY and CDR2 SMNVEV (reference sequence). V lost 5 bases to trimming and J lost 1 base; unmatched junction nucleotides: 4. The CDR3: CASSQTGGSYEQYF. Here the CDR3 DNA reads TGTGCCAGCAGTCAAACAGGGGGATCCTACGAGCAGTACTTC.

The rearrangement links TRBV25-1 to TRBJ2-1; D is possibly TRBD2 (5 bases). V was trimmed by 3 bases and J by 5 bases, leaving 14 bases between them. Germline V CDR1 and CDR2: MGHDK, SYGVNS. The CDR3 is made up of 15 amino acids. This CDR3 reads CASSESRAGNNEQFF. For the CDR3, the DNA is TGTGCCAGCAGTGAGTCGCGGGCAGGCAACAATGAGCAGTTCTTC. Combining the CDR3 with reference TRBV25-1 and TRBJ2-1 gives the whole variable domain EADIYQTPRYLVIGTGKKITLECSQTMGHDKMYWYQQDPGMELHLIHYSYGVNSTEKGDLSSESTVSRIRTEHFPLTLESARPSHTSQYLCASSESRAGNNEQFFGPGTRLTVL.

The V gene is TRBV11-2, the J gene TRBJ2-3; perhaps TRBD2 as D (6 bases). The CDR3 has 16 amino acids. From germline, CDR1 is SGHAT and CDR2 FQNNGV. V lost 0 bases and J 0 bases, leaving 10 bases between the germline ends. The CDR3 DNA sequence: TGTGCCAGCAGCTTAGAGCCGGGACTTAGCACAGATACGCAGTATTTT. Protein product: CASSLEPGLSTDTQYF.

The rearrangement uses TRBV27 and TRBJ1-1; the D gene is possibly TRBD1 (6 bases). This CDR3 has 12 residues. The V end lost 6 bases, the J end lost 11 bases, and 16 bases lay between the germline ends. Germline loops: CDR1 MNHEY, CDR2 SMNVEV (reference sequence). CDR3 sequence reads: CASSPLQGVAFF. The CDR3 region has the DNA TGTGCCAGCAGCCCGTTACAGGGAGTTGCTTTCTTT.

The rearrangement uses TRBV7-8 and TRBJ2-5, with 11 bases identical to TRBD2. Trimming removed 3 bases from V and 5 bases from J; junction bases left unmatched: 8. This CDR3 contains 16 residues. Germline V gene sequence: CDR1 SGHVS, CDR2 FQNEAQ. This CDR3 reads CASSFSPSGGWETQYF. Here the CDR3 DNA reads TGTGCCAGCAGCTTCAGTCCTAGCGGGGGGTGGGAGACCCAGTACTTC.

The chain is built from TRBV27 and TRBJ2-7; perhaps TRBD2 as D (5 bases). The CDR3 contains 13 residues. Germline loops: CDR1 MNHEY, CDR2 SMNVEV (reference sequence). V was trimmed by 5 bases and J by 7 bases, leaving 15 bases between them. The CDR3 DNA reads TGTGCCAGCAGTCCATCCCAACTAGGGGAGCAGTACTTC. It specifies CASSPSQLGEQYF.

This sequence joins TRBV5-1 and TRBJ1-5, with D unclear. Deletions cut 1 base from V and 6 bases from J, with 11 bases between. Germline CDR1 and CDR2: SGHRS and YFSETQ. The CDR3 consists of 14 residues. CDR3 protein: CASSLPQDRQPQHF. The CDR3 coding sequence is TGCGCCAGCAGCTTGCCGCAGGATCGTCAGCCCCAGCATTTT.